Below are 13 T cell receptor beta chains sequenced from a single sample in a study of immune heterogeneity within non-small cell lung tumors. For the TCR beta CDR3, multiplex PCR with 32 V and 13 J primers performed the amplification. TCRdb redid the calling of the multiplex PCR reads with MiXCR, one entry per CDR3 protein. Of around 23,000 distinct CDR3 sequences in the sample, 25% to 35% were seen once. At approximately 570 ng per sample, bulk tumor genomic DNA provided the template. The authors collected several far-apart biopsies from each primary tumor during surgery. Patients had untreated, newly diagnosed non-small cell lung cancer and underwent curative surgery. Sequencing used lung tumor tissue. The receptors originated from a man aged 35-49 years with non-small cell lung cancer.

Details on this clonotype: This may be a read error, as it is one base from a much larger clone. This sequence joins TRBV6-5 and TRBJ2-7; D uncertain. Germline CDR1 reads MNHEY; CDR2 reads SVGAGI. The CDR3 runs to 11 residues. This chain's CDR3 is CASSYADEKYF. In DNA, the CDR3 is TGTGCCAGCAGTTACGCGGACGAGAAGTACTTC.

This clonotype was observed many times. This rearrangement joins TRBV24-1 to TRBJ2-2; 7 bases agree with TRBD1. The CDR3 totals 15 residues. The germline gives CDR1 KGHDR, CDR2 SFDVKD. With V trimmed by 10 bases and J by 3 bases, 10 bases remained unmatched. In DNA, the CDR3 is TGTGCCACGTTATCTTCCGGGACAGACACCGGGGAGCTGTTTTTT. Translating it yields CATLSSGTDTGELFF.

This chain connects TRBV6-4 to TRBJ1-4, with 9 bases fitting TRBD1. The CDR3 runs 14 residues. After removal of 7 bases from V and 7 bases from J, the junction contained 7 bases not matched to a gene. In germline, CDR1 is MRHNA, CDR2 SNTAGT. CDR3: CASIPGQGIEKLFF. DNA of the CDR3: TGTGCCAGCATTCCGGGACAGGGTATTGAAAAACTGTTTTTT.

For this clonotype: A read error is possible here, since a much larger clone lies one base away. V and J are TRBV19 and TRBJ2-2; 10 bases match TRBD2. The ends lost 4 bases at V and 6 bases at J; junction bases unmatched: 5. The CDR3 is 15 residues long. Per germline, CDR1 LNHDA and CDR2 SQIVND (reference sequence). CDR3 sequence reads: CASSKAGGPAGELFF. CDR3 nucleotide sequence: TGTGCCAGTAGTAAAGCGGGAGGGCCAGCCGGGGAGCTGTTTTTT.

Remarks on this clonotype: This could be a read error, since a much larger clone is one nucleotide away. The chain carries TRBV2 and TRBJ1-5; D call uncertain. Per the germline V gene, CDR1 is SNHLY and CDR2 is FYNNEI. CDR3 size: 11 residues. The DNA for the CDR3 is TGTGTCAGCAGTGAAGAGAAGCTCCAGCATTTT. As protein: CVSSEEKLQHF.

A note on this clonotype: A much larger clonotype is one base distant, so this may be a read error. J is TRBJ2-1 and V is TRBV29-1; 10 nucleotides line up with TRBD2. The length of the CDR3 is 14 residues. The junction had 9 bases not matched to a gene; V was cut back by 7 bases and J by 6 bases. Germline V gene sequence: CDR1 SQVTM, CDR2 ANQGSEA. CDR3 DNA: TGCAGCGCGACGTGGACTAGCGGTTGCAATGAGCAGTTCTTC. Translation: CSATWTSGCNEQFF.

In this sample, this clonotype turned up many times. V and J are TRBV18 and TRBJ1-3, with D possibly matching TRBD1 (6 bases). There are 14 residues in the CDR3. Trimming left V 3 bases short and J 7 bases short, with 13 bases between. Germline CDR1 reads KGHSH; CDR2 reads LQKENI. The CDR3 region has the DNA TGTGCCAGCTCACCCGGGCAGGGGAGGAACACCATATATTTT. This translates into CASSPGQGRNTIYF.

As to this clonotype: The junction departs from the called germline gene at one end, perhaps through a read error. Written as DNA, the CDR3 is TGTGTCAGCCTCGGGCCTAGCACAGATACGCAGTATTTT. This sequence encodes CVSLGPSTDTQYF. The gene calls are TRBV12-3 or TRBV12-4 and TRBJ2-3; D remains unclear. This CDR3 spans 13 amino acids.

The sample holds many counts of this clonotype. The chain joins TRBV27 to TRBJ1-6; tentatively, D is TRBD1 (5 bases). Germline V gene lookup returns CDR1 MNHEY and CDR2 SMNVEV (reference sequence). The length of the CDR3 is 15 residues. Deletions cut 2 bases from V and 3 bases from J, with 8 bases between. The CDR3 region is CASSLTGIYNSPLHF. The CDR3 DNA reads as TGTGCCAGCAGTTTAACAGGCATCTATAATTCACCCCTCCACTTT.

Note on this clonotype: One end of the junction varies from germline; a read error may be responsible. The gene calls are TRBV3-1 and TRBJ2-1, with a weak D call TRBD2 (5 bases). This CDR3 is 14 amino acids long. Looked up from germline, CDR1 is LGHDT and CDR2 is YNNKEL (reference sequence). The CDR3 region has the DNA TGTGCCAGCAGCCAAGTCGGTTCCTCCGGGGAGCATTTCTTC. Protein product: CASSQVGSSGEHFF.

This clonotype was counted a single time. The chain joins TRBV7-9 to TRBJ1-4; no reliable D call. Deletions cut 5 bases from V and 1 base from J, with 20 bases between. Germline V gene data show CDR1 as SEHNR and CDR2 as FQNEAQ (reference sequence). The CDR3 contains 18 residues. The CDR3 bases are TGTGCCAGCAGCCCCGAACAGTTCGGTTCTGGAACTAATGAAAAACTGTTTTTT. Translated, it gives CASSPEQFGSGTNEKLFF.

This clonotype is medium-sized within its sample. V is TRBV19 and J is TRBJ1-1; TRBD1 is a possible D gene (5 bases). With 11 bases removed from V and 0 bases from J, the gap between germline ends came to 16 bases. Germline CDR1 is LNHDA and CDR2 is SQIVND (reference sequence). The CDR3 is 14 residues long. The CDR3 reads CAAWGWHMNTEAFF. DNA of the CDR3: TGTGCCGCTTGGGGCTGGCACATGAACACTGAAGCTTTCTTT.

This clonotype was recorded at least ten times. The CDR3 DNA reads TGTGCCACCTCAGTGACCGGGACGACGAACAATGAGCAGTTCTTC. Translated: CATSVTGTTNNEQFF. The V call is TRBV19, the J call TRBJ2-1; D may match TRBD1 or TRBD2 (5 bases each). The CDR3 consists of 15 residues. V dropped 10 bases and J dropped 5 bases, with 21 bases sitting between them. Germline V gene sequence: CDR1 LNHDA, CDR2 SQIVND (reference sequence). Full variable domain (missing parts from reference TRBV19 and TRBJ2-1): DGGITQSPKYLFRKEGQNVTLSCEQNLNHDAMYWYRQDPGQGLRLIYYSQIVNDFQKGDIAEGYSVSREKKESFPLTVTSAQKNPTAFYLCATSVTGTTNNEQFFGPGTRLTVL.